Following are 8 T cell receptor beta chains from one sample sequenced in a study of early T cells in non-severe SARS-CoV-2 infection. TCRdb reanalysed the 5' RACE reads using MiXCR and keeps one entry per CDR3 protein. Found here are roughly 99,000 distinct CDR3 sequences, over 8.5% of them singletons; the top ten hold roughly 7.5%. The sequenced material came from whole blood. The source of these receptors is an adult who was a healthcare worker with PCR-confirmed SARS-CoV-2 infection or an uninfected control (not recorded which).

This clonotype was counted many times. The genes are TRBV9 and TRBJ1-1, with TRBD1 matching 7 bases. J lost 5 bases, V lost 3 bases, and 4 bases had no gene match. The CDR3 consists of 13 residues. Looked up from germline, CDR1 is SGDLS and CDR2 is YYNGEE. DNA of the CDR3: TGTGCCAGCAGCGCGGGACAGCTAACTGAAGCTTTCTTT. Translated: CASSAGQLTEAFF.

This clonotype was seen repeatedly, ten times or more. V gene TRBV18 combines with J gene TRBJ1-6; tentatively, D is TRBD1 (6 bases). Trimming stripped 2 bases from V and 7 bases from J, with 15 bases between. Germline CDR1 KGHSH, CDR2 LQKENI. The CDR3 consists of 16 residues. The CDR3 DNA is TGTGCCAGCTCACCAACGGGGGCGCGAATGAATTCACCCCTCCACTTT. Translated: CASSPTGARMNSPLHF.

V usage is TRBV6-2 or TRBV6-3 and J usage is TRBJ2-1; 15 positions agree with TRBD2. Germline values: CDR1 MNHEY, CDR2 SVGEGT. The CDR3 runs to 17 residues. V lost 2 bases to trimming and J lost 5 bases; unmatched junction nucleotides: 4. The CDR3, as DNA: TGTGCCAGCAGTTACCGCGGGACTAGCGGGAGGAACAATGAGCAGTTCTTC. As protein: CASSYRGTSGRNNEQFF.

This clonotype came up once. The V gene is TRBV19, the J gene TRBJ2-1; no definite D call. Germline-derived CDR1 and CDR2 are LNHDA and SQIVND (reference sequence). The CDR3 loop spans 14 amino acids. The ends were cut back, 6 bases at V and 6 bases at J, with 15 bases in the middle. CDR3 region: CASRVDPQVNEQFF. CDR3 nucleotide sequence: TGTGCCAGTAGAGTGGATCCTCAGGTCAATGAGCAGTTCTTC.

This clonotype was detected ten times or more. The chain uses TRBV3-1 and TRBJ1-1; D is perhaps TRBD1 (5 bases). CDR1 and CDR2 (germline): LGHDT, YNNKEL (reference sequence). V dropped 4 bases and J dropped 6 bases, with 15 bases sitting between them. The CDR3 length is 14 residues. CDR3 DNA sequence: TGTGCCAGCAGCCGCCAGGGAGGTAGCGCTGAAGCTTTCTTT. It encodes CASSRQGGSAEAFF.

The V gene is TRBV5-1, the J gene TRBJ2-1, with D maybe TRBD2 (6 bases). The CDR3 is 15 amino acids. The V gene's germline CDR1 is SGHRS and CDR2 YFSETQ. V was pared by 4 bases and J by 6 bases, with 17 bases between. This CDR3 is CASSPTSGRSNEQFF. DNA of the CDR3: TGCGCCAGCAGCCCGACGAGCGGGCGGTCCAATGAGCAGTTCTTC.

In its sample, this clonotype was seen a few times. The gene calls are TRBV5-1 and TRBJ2-1, with D unresolved. CDR3 size: 12 residues. Trimming shortened V by 1 base and J by 8 bases, and 7 bases separated the two germline ends. Germline V gene data show CDR1 as SGHRS and CDR2 as YFSETQ. CDR3 in DNA: TGCGCCAGCAGCTTGAACTTCGATGAGCAGTTCTTC. It specifies CASSLNFDEQFF.

This clonotype has more than one count but fewer than ten. V gene TRBV6-2 or TRBV6-3 combines with J gene TRBJ2-1, with TRBD2 identical over 7 bases. V trimming: 1 base; J trimming: 7 bases; junction bases outside the gene matches: 13. The germline V gene encodes CDR1 MNHEY and CDR2 SVGEGT. This CDR3 has 17 amino acids. CDR3 in DNA: TGTGCCAGCAGTTACTTACCGAGACTAGCTGCGAGGAATGAGCAGTTCTTC. Encoded protein: CASSYLPRLAARNEQFF.